This is a list of T cell receptor beta chains from one sample in a study of T-cell memory formation after mild COVID-19. TCRdb itself ran the 5' RACE reads through MiXCR, one entry per CDR3 protein. Seen here are some 290,000 distinct CDR3 sequences, 15% to 20% observed once, and the top ten hold approximately 23%. The sample consisted of PBMCs or a T cell subset sorted from them (not recorded which). The source of these receptors is a man aged 18 to 35 who had mild COVID-19 (a few samples of this study predate the infection). Cell type and time point are not known. CDR3s include the opening cysteine and the closing phenylalanine or tryptophan. The order of the fields is CDR3 protein, CDR3 DNA, D gene, clone size, J gene, V gene. D genes are given only for firm matches. Rows may omit the clone size; those that give it use once, few, many or a size class.

CASSLPGSGATDTQYF | TGTGCCAGCAGCTTGCCGGGTAGCGGGGCCACAGATACGCAGTATTTT | TRBD2 | many | TRBJ2-3 | TRBV7-2
CASSLLTADYSPETQYF | TGTGCCAGCAGTTTATTGACGGCCGACTATTCTCCAGAGACCCAGTACTTC | NA | few | TRBJ2-5 | TRBV27
CASSLPGQPYNEQFF | TGTGCCAGCAGCCTCCCGGGACAGCCGTACAATGAGCAGTTCTTC | TRBD1 | few | TRBJ2-1 | TRBV7-9
CASSSPIVRKLFF | TGTGCCAGCAGCTCCCCGATCGTTAGGAAACTGTTTTTT | NA | few | TRBJ1-4 | TRBV7-9
CSADYSGGYNEQFF | TGCAGTGCAGATTATAGCGGGGGGTACAATGAGCAGTTCTTC | TRBD2 | NA | TRBJ2-1 | TRBV20-1
CASSSEVAETQYF | TGCGCCAGCAGTTCGGAGGTGGCGGAGACCCAGTACTTC | NA | few | TRBJ2-5 | TRBV5-1
CASRSQGASDGYTF | TGTGCCAGCAGGTCACAGGGGGCGTCGGATGGCTACACCTTC | TRBD1 | few | TRBJ1-2 | TRBV6-6
CSARGAPTSNQPQHF | TGCAGTGCTAGAGGGGCCCCCACTAGCAATCAGCCCCAGCATTTT | NA | many | TRBJ1-5 | TRBV20-1
CASSYSRTSYGYTF | TGTGCCAGCAGTTATTCTCGGACCAGCTATGGCTACACCTTC | NA | few | TRBJ1-2 | TRBV6-5
CASSLQGPTGELFF | TGTGCCAGCAGCCTTCAGGGGCCCACCGGGGAGCTGTTTTTT | NA | many | TRBJ2-2 | TRBV7-9
CASSFRDPPEGYTF | TGTGCCAGCAGCTTCCGGGACCCCCCGGAGGGCTACACCTTC | NA | few | TRBJ1-2 | TRBV6-2/TRBV6-3
CASSQGRAAYEQYF | TGCGCCAGCAGCCAAGGTAGGGCGGCCTACGAGCAGTACTTC | NA | NA | TRBJ2-7 | TRBV4-3
CASSFPTTSYNEQFF | TGTGCCAGCAGTTTCCCCACCACCTCCTACAATGAGCAGTTCTTC | NA | few | TRBJ2-1 | TRBV12-3/TRBV12-4
CASSPMAGQYEQYF | TGCGCCAGCAGCCCGATGGCAGGCCAGTACGAGCAGTACTTC | NA | NA | TRBJ2-7 | TRBV4-1
CASRATRVGTEAFF | TGTGCCAGCAGGGCTACCAGGGTTGGCACTGAAGCTTTCTTT | NA | NA | TRBJ1-1 | TRBV12-3/TRBV12-4
CASSQDVPGLAVTYEQYF | TGCGCCAGCAGCCAAGATGTCCCCGGACTAGCGGTAACCTACGAGCAGTACTTC | TRBD2 | NA | TRBJ2-7 | TRBV4-3
CASSRDRTEAFF | TGTGCCAGCAGCCGGGACAGGACTGAAGCTTTCTTT | TRBD1 | many | TRBJ1-1 | TRBV12-3/TRBV12-4
CASRAGRGADYGYTF | TGCGCCAGCAGAGCCGGGCGAGGGGCCGACTATGGCTACACCTTC | NA | NA | TRBJ1-2 | TRBV4-1
CASSLRQGSGELFF | TGTGCCAGCAGTTTAAGACAGGGATCCGGGGAGCTGTTTTTT | TRBD1 | many | TRBJ2-2 | TRBV12-3/TRBV12-4
CASSPPGTANYGYTF | TGTGCCAGCAGTCCCCCGGGGACAGCTAACTATGGCTACACCTTC | TRBD1 | NA | TRBJ1-2 | TRBV27
CSARGGDGANTEAFF | TGCAGTGCTAGAGGGGGAGACGGGGCGAACACTGAAGCTTTCTTT | NA | NA | TRBJ1-1 | TRBV20-1
CSALKNQETQYF | TGCAGTGCTCTGAAGAACCAAGAGACCCAGTACTTC | NA | NA | TRBJ2-5 | TRBV20-1
CASSPGTGTRTEAFF | TGCGCCAGCAGCCCCGGGACAGGGACGAGGACTGAAGCTTTCTTT | TRBD1 | NA | TRBJ1-1 | TRBV4-3
CASSVESGKSYEQYF | TGTGCCAGCAGCGTAGAAAGCGGGAAAAGCTACGAGCAGTACTTC | TRBD2 | few | TRBJ2-7 | TRBV9
CASSRGGRGLGNTEAFF | TGTGCCAGCTCACGAGGAGGCAGGGGATTGGGGAACACTGAAGCTTTCTTT | NA | NA | TRBJ1-1 | TRBV12-3/TRBV12-4
CASSEGPSGNTIYF | TGTGCCAGCAGTGAAGGACCGTCTGGAAACACCATATATTTT | NA | NA | TRBJ1-3 | TRBV25-1
CASSQDRGEGQPQHF | TGCGCCAGCAGCCAAGACAGGGGGGAGGGTCAGCCCCAGCATTTT | TRBD1 | few | TRBJ1-5 | TRBV4-1
CASSRTGQGQPQHF | TGTGCCAGCTCACGGACAGGCCAGGGGCAGCCCCAGCATTTT | TRBD1 | NA | TRBJ1-5 | TRBV18
CASSHRTGEPFGEQYF | TGTGCCAGCAGCCACAGGACAGGGGAACCCTTTGGGGAGCAGTACTTC | TRBD1 | many | TRBJ2-7 | TRBV3-1
CASSLQAGMNTEAFF | TGTGCCAGCAGCTTACAAGCAGGAATGAACACTGAAGCTTTCTTT | NA | few | TRBJ1-1 | TRBV7-6
CASWTSGGASQETQFF | TGTGCCAGCTGGACTAGCGGGGGGGCGTCTCAAGAGACCCAGTTCTTC | TRBD2 | NA | TRBJ2-1 | TRBV2
CASSLGTDGNSPLHF | TGTGCCAGCAGCCTGGGGACGGACGGTAATTCACCCCTCCACTTT | NA | NA | TRBJ1-6 | TRBV3-1
CASSLSVRDPTGELFF | TGTGCCAGCAGTTTATCGGTCCGGGACCCCACCGGGGAGCTGTTTTTT | NA | NA | TRBJ2-2 | TRBV27
CASRSPRTEVGEKLFF | TGTGCCAGCAGAAGCCCCCGGACGGAGGTCGGTGAAAAACTGTTTTTT | NA | NA | TRBJ1-4 | TRBV9
CAGGSRAGANVLTF | TGTGCCGGAGGCTCCAGGGCTGGGGCCAACGTCCTGACTTTC | NA | NA | TRBJ2-6 | TRBV2
CASSALAGAFF | TGCGCCAGCAGTGCCCTGGCGGGGGCTTTCTTT | NA | NA | TRBJ1-1 | TRBV10-2
CASSWGATGNYEQYF | TGTGCCAGCAGCTGGGGGGCGACAGGGAACTACGAGCAGTACTTC | NA | NA | TRBJ2-7 | TRBV5-5
CSANGQGRSYNEQFF | TGCAGTGCTAACGGACAGGGCCGCTCCTACAATGAGCAGTTCTTC | TRBD1 | NA | TRBJ2-1 | TRBV20-1
CASSQDSGEGYTF | TGCGCCAGCAGCCAAGATAGTGGGGAGGGCTACACCTTC | NA | NA | TRBJ1-2 | TRBV4-3
CASSPTPRGTTNEKLFF | TGTGCCAGCAGCCCTACCCCCCGAGGGACAACTAATGAAAAACTGTTTTTT | NA | NA | TRBJ1-4 | TRBV7-3
CALTDEETQYF | TGTGCCCTTACGGATGAAGAGACCCAGTACTTC | NA | NA | TRBJ2-5 | TRBV2
CASSITGARNQPQHF | TGTGCCAGTAGTATCACAGGGGCCAGAAATCAGCCCCAGCATTTT | TRBD1 | few | TRBJ1-5 | TRBV19
CASSQLQGMKTEAFF | TGCGCCAGCAGCCAGCTACAGGGTATGAAGACTGAAGCTTTCTTT | NA | few | TRBJ1-1 | TRBV4-1
CASSWDTGGNEQYF | TGTGCCAGCAGCTGGGACACAGGGGGCAACGAGCAGTACTTC | TRBD1 | many | TRBJ2-7 | TRBV7-6
CASSKEGLGGYTF | TGTGCCAGCTCAAAAGAGGGCCTTGGGGGCTACACCTTC | NA | few | TRBJ1-2 | TRBV3-1